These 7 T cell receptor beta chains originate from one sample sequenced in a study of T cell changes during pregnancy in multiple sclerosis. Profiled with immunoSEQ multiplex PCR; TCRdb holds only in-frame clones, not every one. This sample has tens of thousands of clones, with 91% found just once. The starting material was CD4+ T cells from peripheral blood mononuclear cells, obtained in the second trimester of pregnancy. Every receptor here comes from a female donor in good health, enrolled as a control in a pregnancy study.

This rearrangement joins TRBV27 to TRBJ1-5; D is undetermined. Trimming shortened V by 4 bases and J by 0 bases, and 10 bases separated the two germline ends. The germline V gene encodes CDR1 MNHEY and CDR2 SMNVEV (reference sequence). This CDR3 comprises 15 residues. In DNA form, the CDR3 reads TGTGCCAGCAGTTACGCGGCTAATAGCAATCAGCCCCAGCATTTT. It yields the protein CASSYAANSNQPQHF.

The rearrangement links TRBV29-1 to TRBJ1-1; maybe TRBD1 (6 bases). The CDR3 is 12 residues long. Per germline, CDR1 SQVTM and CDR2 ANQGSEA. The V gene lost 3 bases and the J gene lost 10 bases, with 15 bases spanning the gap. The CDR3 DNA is TGCAGCGTTGATAGGAAGGGGGGGAGAGCTTTCTTT. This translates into CSVDRKGGRAFF.

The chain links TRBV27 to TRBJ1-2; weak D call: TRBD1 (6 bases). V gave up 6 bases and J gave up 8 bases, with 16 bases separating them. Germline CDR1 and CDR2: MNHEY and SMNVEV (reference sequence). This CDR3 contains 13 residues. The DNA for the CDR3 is TGTGCCAGCAGCTTAACAGGGATACGGGGCTACACCTTC. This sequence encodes CASSLTGIRGYTF.

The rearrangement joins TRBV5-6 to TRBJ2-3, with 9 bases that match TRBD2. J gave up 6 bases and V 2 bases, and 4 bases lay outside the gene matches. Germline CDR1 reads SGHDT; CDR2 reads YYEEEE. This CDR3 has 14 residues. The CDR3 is CASSLAGGTDTQYF. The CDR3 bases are TGTGCCAGCAGCTTAGCGGGGGGAACGGATACGCAGTATTTT.

The CDR3 DNA reads TGTGCCAGTCACTTTAGCTCCTATAATTCACCCCTCCACTTT. Its translation: CASHFSSYNSPLHF. The chain links TRBV19 to TRBJ1-6; D remains ambiguous. CDR1 is LNHDA and CDR2 is SQIVND in the germline V gene (reference sequence). The CDR3 contains 14 residues. V gave up 8 bases and J gave up 0 bases, with 8 bases separating them.

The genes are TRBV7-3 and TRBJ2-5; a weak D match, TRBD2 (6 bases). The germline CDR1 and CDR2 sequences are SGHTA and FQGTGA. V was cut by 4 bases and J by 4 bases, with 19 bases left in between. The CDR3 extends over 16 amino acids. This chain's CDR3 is CASSSEGPGARETQYF. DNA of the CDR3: TGTGCCAGCAGCTCAGAGGGTCCGGGAGCCCGAGAGACCCAGTACTTC. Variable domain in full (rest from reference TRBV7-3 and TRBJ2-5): GAGVSQTPSNKVTEKGKYVELRCDPISGHTALYWYRQSLGQGPEFLIYFQGTGAADDSGLPNDRFFAVRPEGSVSTLKIQRTERGDSAVYLCASSSEGPGARETQYFGPGTRLLVL.

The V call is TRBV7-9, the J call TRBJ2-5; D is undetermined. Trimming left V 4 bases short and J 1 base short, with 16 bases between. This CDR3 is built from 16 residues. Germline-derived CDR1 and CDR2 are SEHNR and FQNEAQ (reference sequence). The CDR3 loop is CASSSAARLAQETQYF. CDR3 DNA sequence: TGTGCCAGCAGCTCCGCGGCCCGCCTTGCCCAAGAGACCCAGTACTTC.